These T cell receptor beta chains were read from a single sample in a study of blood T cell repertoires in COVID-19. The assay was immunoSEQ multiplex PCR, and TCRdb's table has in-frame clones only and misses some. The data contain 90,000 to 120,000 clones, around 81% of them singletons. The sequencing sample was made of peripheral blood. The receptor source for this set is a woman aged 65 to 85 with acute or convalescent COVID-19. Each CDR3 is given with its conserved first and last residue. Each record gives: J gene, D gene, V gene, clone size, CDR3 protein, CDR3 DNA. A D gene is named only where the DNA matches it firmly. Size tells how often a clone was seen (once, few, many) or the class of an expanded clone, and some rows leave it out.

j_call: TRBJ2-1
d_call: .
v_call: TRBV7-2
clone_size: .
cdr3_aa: CASSPDSKRFF
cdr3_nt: TGTGCCAGCAGCCCGGACAGCAAGCGGTTCTTC

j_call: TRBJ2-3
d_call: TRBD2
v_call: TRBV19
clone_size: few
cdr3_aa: CASSPLAGTDTQYF
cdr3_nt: TGTGCCAGTAGTCCCCTAGCGGGGACAGATACGCAGTATTTT

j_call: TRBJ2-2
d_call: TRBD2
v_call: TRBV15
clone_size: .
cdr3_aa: CAARGMRLAGVNASRGNTGELFF
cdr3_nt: TGTGCCGCTCGAGGGATGAGACTAGCGGGAGTCAACGCATCACGAGGGAACACCGGGGAGCTGTTTTTT

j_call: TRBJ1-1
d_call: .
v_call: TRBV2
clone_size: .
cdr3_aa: CASSENGYTEAFF
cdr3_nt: TGTGCCAGCAGTGAAAACGGGTACACTGAAGCTTTCTTT

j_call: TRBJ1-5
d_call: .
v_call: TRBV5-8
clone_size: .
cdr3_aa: CASSLSGTPYNQPQHF
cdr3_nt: TGTGCCAGCAGCTTGAGTGGCACACCTTACAATCAGCCCCAGCATTTT

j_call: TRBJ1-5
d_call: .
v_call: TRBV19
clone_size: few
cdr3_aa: CASSTWSHSNQPQHF
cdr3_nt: TGTGCCAGTAGTACTTGGAGTCATAGCAATCAGCCCCAGCATTTT

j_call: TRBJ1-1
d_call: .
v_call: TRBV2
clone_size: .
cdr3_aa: CASSEREEIGTEAFF
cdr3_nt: TGTGCCAGCAGTGAAAGGGAGGAAATTGGGACTGAAGCTTTCTTT

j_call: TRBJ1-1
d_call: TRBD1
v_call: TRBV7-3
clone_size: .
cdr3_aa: CASSLTTGAETEAFF
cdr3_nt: TGTGCCAGCAGCTTAACGACAGGGGCGGAAACTGAAGCTTTCTTT

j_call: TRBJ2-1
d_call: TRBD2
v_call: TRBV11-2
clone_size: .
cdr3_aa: CASSIAGGLGEQFF
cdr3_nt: TGTGCCAGCAGTATAGCGGGAGGGCTGGGTGAGCAGTTCTTC

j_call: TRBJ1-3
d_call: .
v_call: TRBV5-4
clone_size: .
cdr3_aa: CASSLDPSRSGNTIYF
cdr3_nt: TGTGCCAGCAGCTTGGACCCGAGCCGCTCTGGAAACACCATATATTTT

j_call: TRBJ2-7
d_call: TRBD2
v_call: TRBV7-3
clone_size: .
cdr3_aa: CASSSQAGAVYEQYF
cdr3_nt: TGTGCCAGCAGCTCCCAAGCGGGAGCGGTATACGAGCAGTACTTC

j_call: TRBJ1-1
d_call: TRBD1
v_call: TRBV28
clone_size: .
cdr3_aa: CASRRTGGSEAFF
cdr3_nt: TGTGCCAGCCGGAGGACAGGGGGCTCTGAAGCTTTCTTT

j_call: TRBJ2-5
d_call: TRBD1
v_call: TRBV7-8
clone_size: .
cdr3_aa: CASSQGAGTGEGETQYF
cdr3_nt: TGTGCCAGCAGCCAGGGGGCCGGGACAGGGGAAGGCGAGACCCAGTACTTC

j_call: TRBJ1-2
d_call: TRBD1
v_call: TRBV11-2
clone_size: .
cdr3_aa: CASSFGQGAGGYTF
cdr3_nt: TGTGCCAGCAGCTTTGGTCAGGGGGCGGGAGGCTACACCTTC

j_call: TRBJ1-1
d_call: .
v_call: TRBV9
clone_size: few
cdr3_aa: CASSAIPGANTEAFF
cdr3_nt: TGTGCCAGCAGCGCCATCCCTGGGGCGAACACTGAAGCTTTCTTT

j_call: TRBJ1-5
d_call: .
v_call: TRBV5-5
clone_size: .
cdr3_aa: CASSLAQGAQPQHF
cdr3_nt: TGTGCCAGCAGCTTGGCACAGGGCGCACAGCCCCAGCATTTT

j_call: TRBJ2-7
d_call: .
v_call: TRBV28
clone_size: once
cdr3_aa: CASSQTDRRGEQYF
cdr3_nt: TGTGCCAGCAGCCAGACGGACAGGAGGGGTGAGCAGTACTTC

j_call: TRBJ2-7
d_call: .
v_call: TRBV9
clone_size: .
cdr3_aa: CASSVEPGGSYEQYF
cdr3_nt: TGTGCCAGCAGCGTAGAACCCGGCGGAAGCTACGAGCAGTACTTC

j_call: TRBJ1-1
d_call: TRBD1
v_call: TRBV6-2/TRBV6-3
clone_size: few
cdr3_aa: CASSKTGTGKAFF
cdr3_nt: TGTGCCAGCAGCAAGACGGGGACAGGGAAAGCTTTCTTT

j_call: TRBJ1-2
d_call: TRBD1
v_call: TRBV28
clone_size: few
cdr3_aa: CAIAGTGVYYGYTF
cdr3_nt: TGTGCCATCGCCGGGACAGGGGTCTACTATGGCTACACCTTC

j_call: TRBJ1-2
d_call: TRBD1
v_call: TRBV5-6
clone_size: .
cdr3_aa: CASSEQGPYGYTF
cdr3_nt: TGTGCCAGCAGCGAACAGGGGCCCTATGGCTACACCTTC

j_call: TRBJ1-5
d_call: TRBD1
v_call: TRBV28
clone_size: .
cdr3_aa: CASRRQGGNQPQHF
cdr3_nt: TGTGCCAGCAGGCGACAGGGCGGCAATCAGCCCCAGCATTTT

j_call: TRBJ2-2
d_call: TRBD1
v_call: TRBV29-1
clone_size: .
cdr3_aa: CSVARGNSGELFF
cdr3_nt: TGCAGCGTTGCCAGGGGGAACAGCGGGGAGCTGTTTTTT

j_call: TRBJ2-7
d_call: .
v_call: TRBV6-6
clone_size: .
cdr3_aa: CASSYGQGTYEQYF
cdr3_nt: TGTGCCAGCAGTTATGGGCAGGGGACGTACGAGCAGTACTTC

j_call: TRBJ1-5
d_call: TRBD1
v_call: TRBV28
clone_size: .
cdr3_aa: CASSHRRTGGNQPQHF
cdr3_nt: TGTGCCAGCAGCCATAGGCGGACAGGGGGGAATCAGCCCCAGCATTTT

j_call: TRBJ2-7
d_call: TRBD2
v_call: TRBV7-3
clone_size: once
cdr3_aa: CASSIAGGPYEQYF
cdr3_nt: TGTGCCAGCAGTATAGCGGGAGGGCCCTACGAGCAGTACTTC

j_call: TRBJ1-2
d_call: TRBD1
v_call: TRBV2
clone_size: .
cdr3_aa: CASGSTGGVYGYTF
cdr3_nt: TGTGCCAGCGGATCGACAGGGGGAGTTTATGGCTACACCTTC

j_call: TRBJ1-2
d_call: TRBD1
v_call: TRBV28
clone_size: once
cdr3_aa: CASSPPRQGHGYTF
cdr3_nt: TGTGCCAGCAGTCCCCCCCGACAGGGGCACGGCTACACCTTC

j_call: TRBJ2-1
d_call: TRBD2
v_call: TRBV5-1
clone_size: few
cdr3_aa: CASSLGRGNNNEQFF
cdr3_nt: TGCGCCAGCAGCTTGGGGCGGGGGAACAATAATGAGCAGTTCTTC

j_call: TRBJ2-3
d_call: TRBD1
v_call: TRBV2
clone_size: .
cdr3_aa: CASSSDRGTDTQYF
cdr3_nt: TGTGCCAGCAGTTCAGACAGGGGCACAGATACGCAGTATTTT

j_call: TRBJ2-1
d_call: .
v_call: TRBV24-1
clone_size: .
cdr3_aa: CATSDLDRSGNEQFF
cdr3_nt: TGTGCCACCAGTGATCTGGACAGATCGGGCAATGAGCAGTTCTTC

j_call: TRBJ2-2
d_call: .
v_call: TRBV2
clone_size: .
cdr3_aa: CASSERGRRETGELFF
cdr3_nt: TGTGCCAGCAGTGAAAGAGGAAGAAGGGAGACCGGGGAGCTGTTTTTT

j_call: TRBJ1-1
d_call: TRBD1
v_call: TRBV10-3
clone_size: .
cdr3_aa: CAISGGQANTEAFF
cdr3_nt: TGTGCCATCAGTGGGGGACAGGCCAACACTGAAGCTTTCTTT

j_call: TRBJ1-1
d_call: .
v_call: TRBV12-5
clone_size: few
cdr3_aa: CASGSTVGTEAFF
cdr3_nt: TGTGCTAGTGGTTCCACAGTGGGCACTGAAGCTTTCTTT

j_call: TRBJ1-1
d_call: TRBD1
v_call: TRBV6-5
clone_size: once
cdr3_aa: CASSYTGTGGIEAFF
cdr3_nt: TGTGCCAGCAGTTATACCGGGACAGGGGGAATTGAAGCTTTCTTT

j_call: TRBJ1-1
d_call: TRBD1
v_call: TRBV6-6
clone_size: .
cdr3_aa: CASRPDRGFYTEAFF
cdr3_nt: TGTGCCAGCAGACCTGACAGGGGTTTTTACACTGAAGCTTTCTTT

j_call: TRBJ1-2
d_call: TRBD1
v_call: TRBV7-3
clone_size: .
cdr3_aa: CASSLRGTGRHYGYTF
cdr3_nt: TGTGCCAGCAGCTTACGGGGGACAGGGCGGCACTATGGCTACACCTTC

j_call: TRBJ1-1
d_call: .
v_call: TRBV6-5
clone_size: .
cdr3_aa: CASSSPHRNTEAFF
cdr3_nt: TGTGCCAGCAGTTCCCCCCACAGGAACACTGAAGCTTTCTTT

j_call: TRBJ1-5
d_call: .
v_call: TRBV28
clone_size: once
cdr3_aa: CASMRDNQPQHF
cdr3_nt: TGTGCCAGCATGAGGGACAATCAGCCCCAGCATTTT

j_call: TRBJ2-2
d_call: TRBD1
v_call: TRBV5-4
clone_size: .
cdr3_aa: CASSRRTGDTGELFF
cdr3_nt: TGTGCCAGCAGCCGCCGGACAGGGGACACCGGGGAGCTGTTTTTT

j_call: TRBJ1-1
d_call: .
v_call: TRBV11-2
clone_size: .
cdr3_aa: CASSPGRGTAFF
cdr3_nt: TGTGCCAGCAGCCCGGGTCGGGGGACCGCTTTCTTT

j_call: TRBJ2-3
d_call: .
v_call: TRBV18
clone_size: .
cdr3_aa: CASSPLADTQYF
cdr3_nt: TGTGCCAGCTCACCTTTAGCAGATACGCAGTATTTT

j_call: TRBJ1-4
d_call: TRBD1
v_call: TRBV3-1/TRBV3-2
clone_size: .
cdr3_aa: CASSIRTGLQEKLFF
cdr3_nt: TGTGCCAGCAGCATTAGGACAGGGTTACAAGAAAAACTGTTTTTT

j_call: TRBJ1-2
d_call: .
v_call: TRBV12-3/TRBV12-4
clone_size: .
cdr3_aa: CASRGHFYGYTF
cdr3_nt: TGTGCCAGCAGGGGACATTTCTATGGCTACACCTTC

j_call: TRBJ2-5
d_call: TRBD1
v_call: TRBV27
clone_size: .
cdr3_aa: CASSLNRGRGETQYF
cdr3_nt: TGTGCCAGCAGTCTCAACAGGGGGCGGGGGGAGACCCAGTACTTC

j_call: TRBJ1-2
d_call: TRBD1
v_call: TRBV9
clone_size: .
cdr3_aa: CASSVLRTGKNYGYTF
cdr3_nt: TGTGCCAGCAGCGTACTTCGGACAGGGAAGAACTATGGCTACACCTTC

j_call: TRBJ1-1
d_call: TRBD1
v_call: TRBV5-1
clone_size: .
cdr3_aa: CASSPGQGNTEAFF
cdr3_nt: TGCGCCAGCAGCCCGGGACAGGGAAACACTGAAGCTTTCTTT

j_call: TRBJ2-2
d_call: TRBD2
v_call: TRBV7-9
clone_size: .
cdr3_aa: CASSPGRASGSGTGELFF
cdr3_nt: TGTGCCAGCAGCCCGGGTAGGGCTAGCGGGAGCGGCACCGGGGAGCTGTTTTTT